This TCR beta chain is from a study of CD8+ T cells in alopecia areata. Lesional scalp punch biopsies and peripheral blood came from alopecia areata patients. Extracted RNA was reverse transcribed, and the resulting cDNA served as sequencing template. Produced via immunoSEQ multiplex PCR; TCRdb's table is partial and in-frame only. Of over 15,000 clones in the sample, around three fifths were seen once. Between the trimmed V and J ends, which lost 5 bases and 0 bases, there was a span of 5 bases. The CDR3 contains 13 residues. Germline-derived CDR1 and CDR2 are LNHDA and SQIVND (reference sequence). The input for sequencing was skin, taken at week 0. This receptor was taken from a human donor with alopecia areata. The J gene is TRBJ2-1, the V gene TRBV19; D ambiguous. CDR3 amino acids: CASSPSSYNEQFF. DNA of the CDR3: TGTGCCAGTAGTCCGAGCTCCTACAATGAGCAGTTCTTC.